In its sample, the clone carrying this T cell receptor beta chain was seen a few times. Its antigen is still unknown. These data come from a study of identical twins. Points from the study as a whole: Cross-sectional statistics underpinned the conclusions; the same donors were not followed.

One entry per CDR3 protein, called by TCRdb with MiXCR from the 5' RACE reads. The sample carries 500,000 to 600,000 distinct CDR3 sequences, about 20% recorded once. V was trimmed by 3 bases and J by 5 bases, leaving 10 bases between them. Looked up from germline, CDR1 is SNHLY and CDR2 is FYNNEI. This CDR3 region has 13 residues. This same sample was also part of a study on T cells expressing NK-cell markers. That paper states: Sorted CD3+CD56+NKG2C+, CD3+CD56+NKG2C- and CD3+CD56-NKG2C+ T-cell subsets were beta-chain profiled. Dominant NKG2C+ clonotypes made up about 1.0-7.0% of CD8+ T cells in a handful of donors.

This clonotype was sampled from a woman aged 18-35 years in good health. Sequenced sample: CD4+ T cells sorted from blood. The chain is built from TRBV2 and TRBJ1-2, with D perhaps TRBD1 (5 bases). CDR3: CASSDAGMYGYTF. The CDR3 DNA sequence: TGTGCCAGCAGTGACGCAGGGATGTATGGCTACACCTTC.